This T cell receptor (beta chain) emerged from a study of blood T cells in healthy people across ages. PCR was performed a second time for about 7 to 11 cycles using a sample-barcoded 5' primer and a J-beta primer mix. TCRdb recomputed calls from the 5' RACE reads with MiXCR, one row per CDR3 protein. The table shows more than 800,000 distinct CDR3 sequences, with 35% to 50% occurring only once. V lost 6 bases to trimming and J lost 8 bases, with 17 bases between them. The CDR3 sequence is 13 residues long. CDR1 and CDR2 from the germline V gene are SGHRS and YFSETQ. Details on this clonotype: A much more abundant neighbour one base away suggests this may be a read error.

The sequence was collected from an older woman in good health. The J gene is TRBJ1-2, the V gene TRBV5-1; perhaps TRBD1 as D (6 bases). The specimen sequenced was blood. The CDR3 is CASIVPDSRGYTF. The DNA of the CDR3 is TGCGCCAGCATCGTACCGGACAGTCGCGGCTACACCTTC.